The 30 T cell receptor beta chains reported below all come from one sample, sequenced in a study of regulatory T cells in long-lasting Graves disease. Time point noted: newly diagnosed GD, antithyroid drugs for less than 3 months. Isolated PBMC RNA provided the starting material for the TCR library. Arm-PCR of CDR3 regions and iRepertoire HTBI primers were the basis on which TCR beta libraries were built. TCRdb re-called the multiplex PCR reads with MiXCR, one entry per CDR3 protein. The data show hundreds of thousands of distinct CDR3 sequences, roughly 13% seen once. This same sample was also part of a study on T cells in Graves' hyperthyroidism and ophthalmopathy.

The sample here was peripheral blood mononuclear cells (PBMCs), taken at new diagnosis, from a patient treated with antithyroid drugs. The source of these receptors is a man aged 25-40 years with Graves disease.

This clonotype was counted many times. The CDR3 DNA sequence: TGTGCCAGCAGCCGTACTAGCGGGAGGAGCACAGATACGCAGTATTTT. Translated: CASSRTSGRSTDTQYF. The chain has TRBV28 and TRBJ2-3; 12 bases fit TRBD2. This CDR3 is 16 amino acids long. J gave up 0 bases and V 6 bases, and 4 bases lay outside the gene matches. Looked up from germline, CDR1 is MDHEN and CDR2 is SYDVKM.

This clonotype was counted at least ten times. The chain uses TRBV5-1 and TRBJ1-1, with no clear D. CDR3 size: 13 residues. Trimming took off 0 bases at V and 7 bases at J, with 10 bases between the two ends. CDR1 and CDR2 from the germline V gene are SGHRS and YFSETQ. CDR3 coding DNA: TGCGCCAGCAGCTTGGCACGATCCAGTGAAGCTTTCTTT. Amino acids: CASSLARSSEAFF. Full variable domain (remainder filled in from reference TRBV5-1 and TRBJ1-1): KAGVTQTPRYLIKTRGQQVTLSCSPISGHRSVSWYQQTPGQGLQFLFEYFSETQRNKGNFPGRFSGRQFSNSRSEMNVSTLELGDSALYLCASSLARSSEAFFGQGTRLTVV.

In its sample, this clonotype was seen many times. The rearrangement joins TRBV12-3 or TRBV12-4 to TRBJ2-3; 7 bases align to TRBD1. V trimming: 6 bases; J trimming: 2 bases; junction bases outside the gene matches: 11. This CDR3 contains 16 residues. The CDR3 bases are TGTGCCAGCAGACCCACGCCGGGACAGCCCACAGATACGCAGTATTTT. It yields the protein CASRPTPGQPTDTQYF.

This clonotype was found many times. The chain recombines TRBV27 with TRBJ1-5; 7 bases align to TRBD1. V lost 6 bases and J lost 2; bases outside the gene matches: 7. This CDR3 is built from 15 residues. Germline-derived CDR1 and CDR2 are MNHEY and SMNVEV (reference sequence). CDR3 coding DNA: TGTGCCAGCAGACGCGACAGGGTTGGCAATCAGCCCCAGCATTTT. This translates into CASRRDRVGNQPQHF.

This clonotype was seen many times. V and J are TRBV6-5 and TRBJ1-2, with a tentative D call TRBD1 (5 bases). V was cut by 0 bases and J by 4 bases, with 12 bases left in between. The germline V gene encodes CDR1 MNHEY and CDR2 SVGAGI. The CDR3 contains 15 residues. The CDR3 loop is CASSYSPRAVYGYTF. Written as DNA, the CDR3 is TGTGCCAGCAGTTACTCGCCCAGGGCAGTCTATGGCTACACCTTC.

This clonotype was seen at least ten times. The chain is built from TRBV11-2 and TRBJ1-5; the D is unclear. Trimming stripped 5 bases from V and 5 bases from J, with 13 bases between. The CDR3 runs 14 residues. The germline gives CDR1 SGHAT, CDR2 FQNNGV. CDR3 DNA sequence: TGTGCCAGCAGCCTGGGTCCCGATTATCAGCCCCAGCATTTT. Its protein is CASSLGPDYQPQHF. Full variable domain (rest looked up from reference TRBV11-2 and TRBJ1-5): EAGVAQSPRYKIIEKRQSVAFWCNPISGHATLYWYQQILGQGPKLLIQFQNNGVVDDSQLPKDRFSAERLKGVDSTLKIQPAKLEDSAVYLCASSLGPDYQPQHFGDGTRLSIL.

Regarding this clonotype: A read error is possible here, since a much larger clone lies one base away. The chain is built from TRBV24-1 and TRBJ2-7; D perhaps matches TRBD1 (7 bases). This CDR3 has 15 amino acids. Germline-derived CDR1 and CDR2 are KGHDR and SFDVKD. In nucleotides, the CDR3 is TGTACCACCAGTGATGCGGGGACAGACCTACGAGAGCAGTACTTC. It encodes CTTSDAGTDLREQYF.

V is TRBV6-6 and J is TRBJ1-4, with D unresolved. Trimming pared 0 bases from V and 5 bases from J, leaving 13 bases between. The V gene's germline CDR1 is MNHNY and CDR2 SVGAGI (reference sequence). The CDR3 sequence is 16 residues long. The CDR3 protein is CASSYSIVGGNEKLFF. As DNA, the CDR3 is TGTGCCAGCAGTTACTCGATCGTTGGAGGAAATGAAAAACTGTTTTTT.

V is TRBV29-1 and J is TRBJ2-7; 7 bases are a match to TRBD1. The CDR3 sequence is 14 residues long. Germline CDR1 SQVTM, CDR2 ANQGSEA. The V segment lost 4 bases and the J segment 3 bases; nucleotides outside the gene matches: 9. This CDR3 reads CSVGAGQDLYEQYF. CDR3 DNA: TGCAGCGTTGGGGCTGGACAGGACCTCTACGAGCAGTACTTC.

The chain recombines TRBV6-1 with TRBJ2-1, with TRBD2 matching 10 bases. The germline CDR1 and CDR2 sequences are MNHNS and SASEGT. V was pared by 3 bases and J by 7 bases, with 9 bases of the junction left unmatched. There are 16 residues in the CDR3. The DNA for the CDR3 is TGTGCCAGCAGTGACGGCAGCGGGAGGGCCGATAATGAGCAGTTCTTC. Its protein is CASSDGSGRADNEQFF.

This clonotype appeared a few times. The rearrangement joins TRBV11-2 to TRBJ1-3; unclear D gene. This CDR3 has 19 residues. Trimming pared 5 bases from V and 1 base from J, leaving 24 bases between. The germline gives CDR1 SGHAT, CDR2 FQNNGV. The CDR3, as DNA: TGTGCCAGCAGCACCCTTAGGTTGCAAATCGGAGCATCTGGAAACACCATATATTTT. It yields the protein CASSTLRLQIGASGNTIYF.

This chain links TRBV19 with TRBJ2-7; 7 bases match TRBD1. The V segment lost 3 bases and the J segment 2 bases; nucleotides outside the gene matches: 13. CDR3 length equals 17 residues. Per the germline V gene, CDR1 is LNHDA and CDR2 is SQIVND (reference sequence). CDR3 DNA: TGTGCCAGTAGTATCAGGGGCTACGGACAGGCTGCCTACGAGCAGTACTTC. Amino acids: CASSIRGYGQAAYEQYF.

This clonotype showed up many times. The genes are TRBV2 and TRBJ2-7; 9 positions match TRBD1. The ends lost 8 bases at V and 0 bases at J; junction bases unmatched: 5. Germline values: CDR1 SNHLY, CDR2 FYNNEI. The CDR3 is made up of 14 amino acids. CDR3 nucleotides: TGTGCCAGCCTAGGGACAGGGCTCTCCTACGAGCAGTACTTC. This sequence encodes CASLGTGLSYEQYF.

This clonotype was detected only a few times. This chain uses TRBV20-1 with TRBJ2-1, with TRBD2 matching over 9 bases. Germline V lookup: CDR1 DFQATT, CDR2 SNEGSKA (reference sequence). The CDR3 consists of 15 residues. The J segment lost 4 bases and the V segment lost 3 bases, leaving 7 bases of the junction unmatched. CDR3 protein: CSASRPSGIYNEQFF. CDR3 DNA sequence: TGCAGTGCTAGTAGACCTAGCGGGATTTACAATGAGCAGTTCTTC.

The chain has TRBV6-5 and TRBJ2-7; 10 nucleotides match TRBD2. J lost 1 base, V lost 0 bases, and 9 bases had no gene match. Germline CDR1 MNHEY, CDR2 SVGAGI. This CDR3 region has 18 residues. The CDR3 loop reads CASSYSVVAGGESYEQYF. Written as DNA, the CDR3 is TGTGCCAGCAGTTACTCGGTTGTAGCGGGAGGAGAATCCTACGAGCAGTACTTC.

The V and J genes are TRBV5-1 and TRBJ2-1; TRBD2 agrees at 10 bases. Unmatched junction bases numbered 4, after V lost 5 bases and J lost 2 bases. Germline values: CDR1 SGHRS, CDR2 YFSETQ. The CDR3 runs to 15 residues. The CDR3 protein is CASRSSGSPYNEQFF. For the CDR3, the DNA is TGCGCCAGCAGGTCTAGCGGGAGCCCCTACAATGAGCAGTTCTTC.

This clonotype appeared a few times. V is TRBV16 and J is TRBJ1-5; D gene unclear. In germline, CDR1 is KGHSY, CDR2 FQNENV. V was cut by 4 bases and J by 2 bases, with 18 bases left in between. This CDR3 has 17 residues. CDR3 nucleotide sequence: TGTGCCAGCAGCCGAGATGTGAGAATTTGGGGCAATCAGCCCCAGCATTTT. The encoded protein is CASSRDVRIWGNQPQHF.

This clonotype was detected many times. This chain joins TRBV12-3 or TRBV12-4 and TRBJ1-1; no clear D gene. The CDR3 spans 11 residues. V was pared by 4 bases and J by 9 bases, with 9 bases between. The CDR3 bases are TGTGCCAGCAGTTCGTCGGGGAAAGCTTTCTTT. This sequence encodes CASSSSGKAFF.

The gene calls are TRBV15 and TRBJ2-4; 9 bases are a match to TRBD2. The CDR3 totals 19 residues. Germline CDR1 reads LNHNV; CDR2 reads YYDKDF (reference sequence). V was clipped by 0 bases and J by 1 base; unmatched bases: 10. CDR3: CATSRDSRGRALAKNIQYF. Here the CDR3 DNA reads TGTGCCACCAGCAGAGATAGTCGCGGGAGGGCCCTGGCCAAAAACATTCAGTACTTC.

This clonotype was seen repeatedly, ten times or more. The chain joins TRBV7-9 to TRBJ2-1; 7 bases align to TRBD2. V gave up 5 bases and J gave up 4 bases; unmatched junction bases: 11. This CDR3 spans 16 amino acids. Per germline, CDR1 SEHNR and CDR2 FQNEAQ (reference sequence). The CDR3 region has the DNA TGTGCCAGCAGCCCGCCGGTTAGGCGGGGGTACAATGAGCAGTTCTTC. The encoded protein is CASSPPVRRGYNEQFF.

This clonotype was detected a few times. The gene calls are TRBV5-1 and TRBJ2-2; D perhaps matches TRBD1 (6 bases). This CDR3 is 15 amino acids long. The germline V gene has CDR1 SGHRS and CDR2 YFSETQ. V lost 4 bases, J lost 6 bases, and 16 bases lay in between. As DNA, the CDR3 is TGCGCCAGCAGCGCCGCCGGGACAACCGCCGGGGAGCTGTTTTTT. Its protein product is CASSAAGTTAGELFF.

This clonotype turned up a few times. The chain is built from TRBV7-9 and TRBJ1-1; 10 bases map to TRBD1. Germline V lookup: CDR1 SEHNR, CDR2 FQNEAQ (reference sequence). V shed 5 bases, J shed 0 bases, and the junction held 6 bases outside the gene matches. CDR3 length: 16 residues. The CDR3 spells CASSPSTGGLNTEAFF. The DNA of the CDR3 is TGTGCCAGCAGCCCTTCGACAGGGGGCCTGAACACTGAAGCTTTCTTT.

The chain carries TRBV7-2 and TRBJ2-5; D gene unclear. V shed 6 bases and J shed 5 bases, with 19 bases lying between them. Germline CDR1 and CDR2: SGHTA and FQGNSA. The CDR3 extends over 15 amino acids. CDR3 in amino acids: CASRTRDEPFETQYF. CDR3 in DNA: TGTGCCAGCAGAACCCGCGACGAGCCTTTTGAGACCCAGTACTTC. Complete variable domain (other parts from reference TRBV7-2 and TRBJ2-5): GAGVSQSPSNKVTEKGKDVELRCDPISGHTALYWYRQSLGQGLEFLIYFQGNSAPDKSGLPSDRFSAERTGGSVSTLTIQRTQQEDSAVYLCASRTRDEPFETQYFGPGTRLLVL.

This clonotype has at least ten counts. J is TRBJ2-5 and V is TRBV11-2, with D tentatively TRBD2 (6 bases). Germline V gives CDR1 SGHAT, CDR2 FQNNGV. The CDR3 totals 16 residues. Between the trimmed V and J ends, which lost 5 bases and 3 bases, there was a span of 19 bases. CDR3 region: CASSPTPLGGEETQYF. CDR3 in DNA: TGTGCCAGCAGCCCTACCCCCTTGGGCGGGGAAGAGACCCAGTACTTC.

To note about this clonotype: This clone may be a read error of a much larger clone one base away. This rearrangement joins TRBV7-9 to TRBJ2-5; tentatively, D is TRBD1 (5 bases). The length of the CDR3 is 14 residues. The V end was cut by 5 bases, the J end by 0 bases, with 10 bases between. Germline CDR1 reads SEHNR; CDR2 reads FQNEAQ (reference sequence). CDR3 sequence: CASSAADNQETQYF. The CDR3 DNA reads as TGTGCCAGCAGCGCCGCGGACAACCAAGAGACCCAGTACTTC.

V usage is TRBV10-2 and J usage is TRBJ1-5; D not certain. V dropped 1 base and J dropped 3 bases, with 4 bases sitting between them. The CDR3 is 13 amino acids. The V gene's germline CDR1 is WSHSY and CDR2 SAAADI. CDR3: CASSEWINQPQHF. The CDR3 nucleotides read TGCGCCAGCAGTGAGTGGATCAATCAGCCCCAGCATTTT.

This clonotype was detected many times. J is TRBJ2-7 and V is TRBV6-1; the match to TRBD1 covers 9 bases. V dropped 6 bases and J dropped 2; count of bases not matched to a gene: 8. Per germline, CDR1 MNHNS and CDR2 SASEGT. There are 15 residues in the CDR3. CDR3 residues: CASRPGQGVPYEQYF. In DNA, the CDR3 is TGTGCCAGCAGGCCGGGACAGGGAGTACCCTACGAGCAGTACTTC.

This clonotype was seen ten or more times. The rearrangement links TRBV7-9 to TRBJ2-4; D is unclear. The CDR3 contains 11 residues. The ends were cut back, 3 bases at V and 10 bases at J, with 7 bases in the middle. Per germline, CDR1 SEHNR and CDR2 FQNEAQ (reference sequence). The DNA of the CDR3 is TGTGCCAGCAGCTTTGGGGAAATTCAGTACTTC. This codes for CASSFGEIQYF.

This clonotype was seen many times. This chain links TRBV10-3 with TRBJ2-1, with D possibly called TRBD1 or TRBD2 (5 bases each). The CDR3 runs to 15 residues. Looked up from germline, CDR1 is ENHRY and CDR2 is SYGVKD. Trimming removed 4 bases from V and 3 bases from J, with 13 bases in between. The CDR3 is CAISGMGDGYNEQFF. The CDR3 nucleotides read TGTGCCATCAGTGGTATGGGGGACGGCTACAATGAGCAGTTCTTC.

This clonotype has just a few counts. J is TRBJ2-5 and V is TRBV7-2, with D unclear. CDR3 length equals 15 residues. Germline values: CDR1 SGHTA, CDR2 FQGNSA. V lost 1 base, J lost 5 bases, and 14 bases lay in between. The CDR3 DNA is TGTGCCAGCAGCTTAGTTACGCTTTTCTGGGAGACCCAGTACTTC. Translation: CASSLVTLFWETQYF.